This T cell receptor (beta chain) was captured in a study of cytomegalovirus exposure and HLA in healthy donors (TCRdb year 2017). For context, the study as a whole: An earlier analysis of some 550 of the donors reported more than 250 Gb of sequence data and approximately 110 million unique TCR beta sequences from 150 million to 200 million T cells. Of the roughly 420 genotyped donors, approximately 80% were placed in the genetic ancestry cluster associated with self-reported Caucasian donors. The later analysis used no new phenotypic data to find candidate immune exposures, relying instead on TCR beta sequences and their occurrence across donors. Every repertoire in the discovery cohort had been generated on one and the same sequencing platform. Along with the approximately 700-subject first cohort, a separate validation cohort of some 130 different subjects was used. To decide whether each TCR beta V gene segment behaved as functional or pseudogenic, an earlier analysis of 587 of the donors relied on high-throughput TCR beta sequencing. Roughly five DR-DQ haplotypes were treated as single units for association and clustering because of strong linkage in the cohort. Using immunosequencing, the study profiled T cell repertoires from 500 to 800 subjects and related those repertoires to cytomegalovirus serostatus. Class I and class II HLA loci were covered by the typing at four-digit resolution. Among about 360 genotyped donors of the cohort, an average of roughly 240,000 unique TCR beta nucleotide sequences were sequenced per donor, roughly a sixth of them non-productive. To predict cytomegalovirus infection status, the study combined high-throughput TCR immunosequencing, statistical association of individual TCRs with disease status, and machine learning. Approximately 310 gigabases of sequencing data and roughly 80 million unique TCR sequences made up an early release that covered some 640 HLA-typed donors. The number of donors typed differed by locus, with roughly 629-640 for A, B, C, DRB1 and DQB1, around 560 for DQA1, 600 to 610 for DPA1, and 472 for DPB1. A later genetic analysis took genome-wide SNP genotypes for about 65% of the roughly 670 donors and used that subset as a discovery cohort. The study aimed to test whether cataloging public T cell receptors could reveal signatures of past pathogen exposure. A later analysis re-examined previously published TCR beta repertoires from about 670 donors and added high-resolution HLA genotyping to investigate patterns of TCR occurrence. Donor age, sex, ethnicity and CMV serostatus were compiled alongside the repertoire data. Study-wide conclusions, independent of this receptor: The classifier was reported to diagnose cytomegalovirus status with high specificity and sensitivity in both the original and validation cohorts. In an earlier analysis of 587 of the donors, most TCR beta V segments were observed in productive rearrangements about 87% or about 30% of the time, broadly matching IMGT annotations. Correlated functional status among segregating V segments might be attributable to linkage disequilibrium, but an unknown experimental factor could not be ruled out. For the cohort, immune exposure information was limited to CMV serostatus. A further reported finding was that TCR beta sequences accurately predicted the HLA-A and HLA-B alleles for most subjects in the first cohort. According to a later analysis, parvovirus B19, influenza, CMV and Epstein-Barr virus appeared linked to several top co-occurrence clusters. In vitro tests confirmed that three of the cytomegalovirus-associated TCR beta chains recognize cytomegalovirus antigens. This cohort had only TCR beta chains sequenced, and the lack of alpha or paired-chain data limited which features could be detected. Compared with equally common non-associated chains, HLA-associated TCR beta chains in a later analysis were more clonally expanded and had lower generation probabilities. Most TCR sequences were observed very rarely across donors, whereas some public TCRs were present in many individuals. The study listed 150 to 200 TCR beta chains as associated with cytomegalovirus. A later genetic analysis reported fewer N-insertions in productive TCRs among donors in an Asian-associated ancestry cluster than the roughly 670-donor mean. Assigning TCR associations to individual alleles was difficult when HLA alleles, especially DR and DQ, strongly co-occurred. According to a later analysis, TCR association rates differed among HLA loci, with DRB1 alleles showing the most associated TCRs and HLA-C alleles showing the fewest. According to the authors, the approach could potentially be generalized to other disease states and immunological phenotypes. Because HLA typing was missing for some donors at each locus, association tests included only the typed subset. A later analysis found that most CMV-associated TCR beta chains appeared HLA-restricted, with HLA associations seemingly driven largely by CMV exposure. The sequencing pipeline was judged likely to have produced a cluster of highly shared sequence variants as a technical artifact. The 87-base-pair reads could not distinguish some IMGT-functional V segments, including TRBV6-2 and TRBV6-3, so those segments were excluded. Specific HLA alleles were associated with 16,951 TCR beta sequences at a false discovery rate of 0.05 in a later analysis. In a later genetic analysis, a missense DCLRE1C variant was associated with V-gene and J-gene trimming of TCR beta chains, and the association was replicated in an independent cohort. Presence/absence analyses assumed roughly uniform sequencing depth across donors, an assumption that may not hold. The earlier analysis of about 600 of the donors excluded 15 to 20 rarely observed V segments, including chromosome 9 orphons, because counts were too low.

The CDR3 holds 20 amino acids from the cysteine to the phenylalanine. Only CDR3 DNA is held: 60 bases, read in frame from base 1. Between the V and J ends, shortened by 7 bases and 4 bases respectively, the junction contains 32 bases. The germline V gene sets CDR1 to SNHLY and CDR2 to FYNNEI. With regard to this clone: What antigen it recognizes has not been identified. The input lacks base qualities; no much larger clone sits a single base away.

In total, 630 or so healthy bone marrow donors made up the cohort. Cohort members were all nominally healthy when sampled, although unrecorded immune exposures were likely present. The donor was CMV seropositive and was included in the group of 270 or so seropositive cohort members. A peripheral blood sample was provided by each donor, and peripheral blood mononuclear cells were used for TCR beta sequencing. Genomic DNA was extracted from the blood cell samples with the Qiagen DNeasy Blood Extraction Kit. Libraries were prepared through the immunoSEQ multiplex PCR assay. The multiplex PCR relied on a mix of 60 forward primers for TCR Vbeta segments and 13 reverse primers for TCR Jbeta segments. The CDR3 region of rearranged TCR beta genes was amplified from genomic DNA by a multiplex PCR assay. On the Illumina HiSeq System, the amplified TCR beta libraries were sequenced as 87-base-pair reads. On the authors' methods: Across the 600 to 700 repertoires, a later analysis counted approximately 75 million unique TCR beta chains, roughly 11 million of which were shared by at least two donors. A nearest-neighbor algorithm error-corrected the raw reads and collapsed the reads into unique sequences, merging closely related sequences to remove PCR and sequencing errors. Alignment of CDR3 sequences to IMGT reference sequences was used to assign V, D and J gene segments. Each retained sequence needed at least a six-nucleotide match to both a V gene segment and a J gene segment. A rearrangement counted as productive if the CDR3 had no stop codons and remained in frame with V and J, and every other rearrangement counted as non-productive. Following IMGT convention, CDR3 was defined as the stretch from the second conserved V-encoded cysteine up to the conserved J-encoded phenylalanine. The earlier analysis of some 540 of the donors excluded any sequence lacking an unambiguous match to a single V gene segment. In an earlier analysis of 587 of the donors, V segments were called functional above 56.7% productive rearrangements and were called segregating when the between-donor standard deviation exceeded 5%. A statistical classification framework was built for diagnosing cytomegalovirus status from the catalog of TCR beta chain sequences. In a later analysis, V and J genes were assigned by comparing TCR nucleotide sequences against IMGT/GENE-DB human TR gene sequences. Using the TCRdist pipeline, a later analysis assigned CDR3 sequences along with most-parsimonious VDJ recombination scenarios. In a later analysis, each TCR beta chain was defined by its CDR3 amino acid sequence together with its V-gene family, and reads lacking a unique V-gene family were excluded. A later analysis removed 600 or so highly shared, low-generation-probability nucleotide sequences to deal with suspected cross-contamination and a sequencing artifact. A later analysis calculated a clonal expansion index for each public chain from normalized within-repertoire ranks of inferred template counts. In a later analysis, generation probabilities were computed using a VDJ recombination model fitted to out-of-frame rearrangements, and the results were checked against IGoR. In a later analysis, TCR-TCR, TCR-HLA and TCR-CMV co-occurrence was scored with hypergeometric tests, and a repertoire-size bias correction was applied to TCR pairs. To estimate false discovery rates, a later analysis permuted the HLA or CMV assignments 20 times. In a later analysis, co-occurring TCRs were grouped using DBSCAN, with TCRdist sequence similarity added in when clustering inside HLA-allele-positive subsets. Repertoires with fewer than 30,000 or more than 120,000 public chains were left out of co-occurrence clustering, as were five repertoires with anomalous nucleotide sharing. TCRdb obtained this table from immuneACCESS and retained in-frame rearrangements with V and J assigned. These tables miss some clones; where compared with another copy, unresolved V genes account for less than half of the shortfall, and the remainder is unexplained. V, J and clone size were drawn from that table, and D and trimming were deduced from the DNA. The sample table lists about 190,000 clones, roughly 74% of them with a count of one. The ten largest clones take up about 6% of the sample.

This clonotype originated in a woman under 40 in good health and CMV-seropositive. Recombination joined TRBV2 with TRBJ2-1; the D gene is possibly TRBD2, with 5 bases matching. Sequencing input: PBMCs. The sequenced DNA is TGTGCCAGCACTCGCGGGCCAGTAGGGCGGACCAACCCCTCTTACAATGAGCAGTTCTTC. It codes for CASTRGPVGRTNPSYNEQFF.